This T cell receptor (beta chain) was documented in a study of blood T cells in healthy people across ages. Primed by a sample-barcoded 5' primer and a J-beta primer mix, a second PCR proceeded for about 7 to 12 cycles. TCRdb passed the 5' RACE reads through MiXCR, listing each CDR3 protein once. Of roughly 1.5 million distinct CDR3 sequences listed, approximately 39% are singletons. In regard to this clonotype: What it binds is not known. Germline and junction disagree at one end, which may indicate a read error.

Findings and caveats of the study: In the absence of known donor CMV status, changes in expanded clonotypes were possibly confounded.

This CDR3 is 13 amino acids long. The germline gives CDR1 LGHNT, CDR2 FRNRAP. This chain uses TRBV12-5 with TRBJ1-4, with 7 bases aligning to TRBD1. The source material was blood. The TCR originated in a young woman in good health. In nucleotides, the CDR3 is TGTGCTAGTGGCAGGGGGGAGAATGAGAAACTGTTTTTT. Residues: CASGRGENEKLFF.